Below, 10 T cell receptor beta chains from the same sample are listed, as sequenced in a study of siplizumab effects on memory and regulatory T cells. Generated by immunoSEQ multiplex PCR, the TCRdb table keeps only in-frame clones and is missing some. In the table there are around 83,000 clones, about 87% of which are singletons. Sequenced: CD4+ T cells sorted from blood. These receptor sequences come from a human donor in good health.

V gene TRBV15 combines with J gene TRBJ2-1; 9 bases agree with TRBD2. The CDR3 is 15 amino acids. With 2 bases clipped from V and 5 bases from J, the junction kept 4 bases outside the gene matches. CDR1 is LNHNV, CDR2 YYDKDF, per germline (reference sequence). The CDR3 coding sequence is TGTGCCACCAGCAGATCTAGCGGGATCAACAATGAGCAGTTCTTC. Translation gives CATSRSSGINNEQFF. Using reference TRBV15 and TRBJ2-1 for the parts outside the CDR3, the full variable domain is DAMVIQNPRYQVTQFGKPVTLSCSQTLNHNVMYWYQQKSSQAPKLLFHYYDKDFNNEADTPDNFQSRRPNTSFCFLDIRSPGLGDTAMYLCATSRSSGINNEQFFGPGTRLTVL.

This clone was detected only a few times. The chain uses TRBV19 and TRBJ2-7; 8 bases are a match to TRBD2. The junction had 11 bases not matched to a gene; V was cut back by 5 bases and J by 5 bases. Per germline, CDR1 LNHDA and CDR2 SQIVND (reference sequence). The CDR3 spans 15 residues. DNA for the CDR3: TGTGCCAGTAGTCAATCCGGGACTAGGACCCACGAGCAGTACTTC. Protein product: CASSQSGTRTHEQYF. The complete variable domain, with remaining parts taken from reference TRBV19 and TRBJ2-7, reads DGGITQSPKYLFRKEGQNVTLSCEQNLNHDAMYWYRQDPGQGLRLIYYSQIVNDFQKGDIAEGYSVSREKKESFPLTVTSAQKNPTAFYLCASSQSGTRTHEQYFGPGTRLTVT.

The chain combines TRBV6-1 with TRBJ1-2; 9 bases map to TRBD1. V shed 5 bases, J shed 4 bases, and the junction held 8 bases outside the gene matches. The CDR3 has 15 residues. CDR1 is MNHNS, CDR2 SASEGT, per germline. Here the CDR3 DNA reads TGTGCCAGCAGTAACCCCGGGACAGGGATCTATGGCTACACCTTC. Its protein product is CASSNPGTGIYGYTF.

This chain joins TRBV11-1 and TRBJ2-5, with TRBD2 matching over 10 bases. Unmatched junction bases numbered 10, after V lost 5 bases and J lost 1 base. CDR1 is SGHAT and CDR2 is FQDESV in the germline V gene (reference sequence). The CDR3 extends over 17 amino acids. The DNA of the CDR3 is TGTGCCAGCAGCCAAATAGCGGGAGGACAAAGCCAAGAGACCCAGTACTTC. Its translation is CASSQIAGGQSQETQYF.

The table lists this clone with a count of one. The chain employs TRBV2 and TRBJ1-5; no definite D call. V was shortened by 4 bases and J by 3 bases, with 10 bases between the two germline ends. This CDR3 is 14 amino acids long. In germline, CDR1 is SNHLY, CDR2 FYNNEI. The CDR3 coding sequence is TGTGCCAGCAGTGGTTCGGCAGTCAATCAGCCCCAGCATTTT. This sequence encodes CASSGSAVNQPQHF.

The rearrangement links TRBV7-2 to TRBJ2-1, with D tentatively TRBD2 (6 bases). Trimming shortened V by 0 bases and J by 9 bases, and 18 bases separated the two germline ends. CDR1 and CDR2 from the germline V gene are SGHTA and FQGNSA. The CDR3 has 16 amino acids. Here the CDR3 reads CASSLASTRMRGEQFF. The CDR3 DNA follows: TGTGCCAGCAGCTTAGCGTCGACTAGAATGCGGGGTGAGCAGTTCTTC.

V and J are TRBV9 and TRBJ2-5; 11 bases align to TRBD2. V dropped 0 bases and J dropped 5; count of bases not matched to a gene: 9. The germline V gene encodes CDR1 SGDLS and CDR2 YYNGEE. CDR3 length: 17 residues. CDR3 protein: CASSVATGLAGGETQYF. Written as DNA, the CDR3 is TGTGCCAGCAGCGTAGCTACAGGGCTAGCGGGAGGCGAGACCCAGTACTTC.

This clone occurred once. This rearrangement joins TRBV18 to TRBJ1-5; 7 positions agree with TRBD1. From germline, CDR1 is KGHSH and CDR2 LQKENI. This CDR3 spans 15 amino acids. Trimming took 2 bases from V and 6 from J; bases not matched to a gene: 7. The CDR3: CASSPNRGSGQPQHF. The CDR3 coding sequence is TGTGCCAGCTCACCAAACAGGGGATCGGGTCAGCCCCAGCATTTT.

The J gene is TRBJ1-2, the V gene TRBV7-8; D is unclear. Trimming shortened V by 7 bases and J by 2 bases, and 14 bases separated the two germline ends. This CDR3 region has 14 residues. Germline V CDR1 and CDR2: SGHVS, FQNEAQ. The CDR3, as DNA: TGTGCCAGCACCGAATTCCGGGAGAACTATGGCTACACCTTC. This gives the protein CASTEFRENYGYTF.

This clone has more than one count but fewer than ten. V usage is TRBV4-1 and J usage is TRBJ1-4; a possible D gene is TRBD1 (5 bases). There are 16 residues in the CDR3. Germline CDR1 MGHRA, CDR2 YSYEKL. Trimming stripped 5 bases from V and 0 bases from J, with 13 bases between. The chain's CDR3 is CASSGGQRTTNEKLFF. As DNA, the CDR3 is TGCGCCAGCAGCGGAGGACAACGGACAACTAATGAAAAACTGTTTTTT.